This T cell receptor (beta chain) was captured in a study of early T cells in non-severe SARS-CoV-2 infection. About the study: Sequencing targeted bulk RNA from unsorted whole blood, leaving chains unpaired.

Each cDNA molecule carried a unique molecular identifier. TCRdb redid the calling of the 5' RACE reads with MiXCR, one entry per CDR3 protein. The sample holds 65,000 to 85,000 distinct CDR3 sequences; about 9.9% are singletons and the top ten take 3.5% to 4%. Notes on the study in general: Missing private and CD4 specificities, VDJdb matching favored anti-spike CD8 responses.

Many counts were recorded for this clonotype. Its antigen is as yet unknown. The V end was cut by 0 bases, the J end by 9 bases, with 12 bases between. CDR1 and CDR2 (germline): SGHTA, FQGTGA. The CDR3 has 14 amino acids. The source is an adult who was a healthcare worker with PCR-confirmed SARS-CoV-2 infection or an uninfected control (not recorded which). The sample comprised whole blood. This rearrangement joins TRBV7-3 to TRBJ2-1; the D gene is possibly TRBD1 (5 bases). The CDR3 region is CASSLTGQVGEQFF. For the CDR3, the DNA is TGTGCCAGCAGCTTAACGGGGCAGGTGGGTGAGCAGTTCTTC.